This T cell receptor (beta chain) was captured in a study of blood T cells in healthy people across ages. On this clonotype: A read error is likely, as this CDR3 ends without the conserved phenylalanine or tryptophan.

It was with a sample-barcoded 5' primer and a J-beta primer mix that a second PCR of roughly 7 to 12 cycles was run. TCRdb analysed the 5' RACE reads with MiXCR anew, one entry per CDR3 protein. The profile covers under 950,000 distinct CDR3 sequences, with approximately 21% appearing a single time and roughly 22% taken by the ten largest. This clonotype originated in a man between 65 and 85 years old in good health. Material: blood.

CDR3 nucleotides: TGTGCCAGCAGTTTAGGGCGAGCGGGGGCGGGAAAGACCCAGTACCTC. The encoded protein is CASSLGRAGAGKTQYL. The J gene is TRBJ2-5, the V gene TRBV12-3 or TRBV12-4; 8 bases match TRBD2. The CDR3 has 16 amino acids. V was pared by 1 base and J by 6 bases, with 10 bases of the junction left unmatched.